What follows are 12 T cell receptor beta chains derived from one specimen sequenced in a study of T cells in Graves' hyperthyroidism and ophthalmopathy. Amplified regions were TCR beta CDR3 sequences from RNA transcripts. RT-PCR in the first round (using the HTBI primer set) targeted the TCR CDR3. TCRdb reprocessed the multiplex PCR reads via MiXCR and lists one record per CDR3 protein. The sample includes around 600,000 distinct CDR3 sequences, approximately 15% seen only once; the top ten take 7.1%. The source material was blood. All receptors derive from a woman aged 18-35 years with Graves' ophthalmopathy.

The chain recombines TRBV7-8 with TRBJ2-7; 12 nucleotides align to TRBD2. Trimming at V came to 5 bases and at J to 5 bases, leaving 10 bases not matched to a gene. The V gene's germline CDR1 is SGHVS and CDR2 FQNEAQ. The CDR3 extends over 16 amino acids. The CDR3 nucleotides are TGTGCCAGCAGCCTGAGGACTAGCGGGGTGAACAACGAGCAGTACTTC. Protein: CASSLRTSGVNNEQYF.

This clonotype was recorded a few times. CDR3 sequence: CSVGEGFPTNEKLFF. In DNA, the CDR3 is TGCAGCGTTGGGGAGGGGTTCCCAACTAATGAAAAACTGTTTTTT. The rearrangement joins TRBV29-1 to TRBJ1-4; TRBD1 is a possible D gene (5 bases). The germline V gene has CDR1 SQVTM and CDR2 ANQGSEA. This CDR3 is 15 amino acids long. V lost 4 bases, J lost 0 bases, and 12 bases lay in between.

The chain has TRBV5-4 and TRBJ1-2; D gene unclear. V dropped 3 bases and J dropped 8 bases, with 14 bases sitting between them. CDR1 and CDR2 (germline): SGHNT, YYREEE (reference sequence). The CDR3 runs 13 residues. CDR3 coding DNA: TGTGCCAGCAGCTCTCGAGTCGGGCCCGGCTACACCTTC. Translating gives CASSSRVGPGYTF.

The sample holds many counts of this clonotype. The chain combines TRBV11-2 with TRBJ2-5; 8 bases match TRBD2. Germline V gene sequence: CDR1 SGHAT, CDR2 FQNNGV. Trimming removed 3 bases from V and 1 base from J; junction bases left unmatched: 7. The CDR3 is 16 residues long. The CDR3 spells CASSFSPGGSQETQYF. As DNA, the CDR3 is TGTGCCAGCAGCTTTTCTCCGGGAGGGAGCCAAGAGACCCAGTACTTC.

This clonotype was observed a handful of times. This rearrangement joins TRBV20-1 to TRBJ2-2; D possibly uses TRBD1 or TRBD2 (5 bases each). CDR3 length: 18 amino acids. Per the germline V gene, CDR1 is DFQATT and CDR2 is SNEGSKA (reference sequence). Between the trimmed V and J ends, which lost 3 bases and 3 bases, there was a span of 23 bases. CDR3 in DNA: TGCAGTGCTAGGAGTGGGGGTGGGGAGTTTAGTTACACCGGGGAGCTGTTTTTT. Translating it yields CSARSGGGEFSYTGELFF.

This clonotype was counted between two and nine times. The chain has TRBV24-1 and TRBJ2-5; no definite D call. Trimming took 3 bases from V and 4 from J, leaving 8 bases between them. The CDR3 has 13 amino acids. Germline values: CDR1 KGHDR, CDR2 SFDVKD. The CDR3 bases are TGTGCCACCAGTGATCCCCTCTTAGAGACCCAGTACTTC. It codes for CATSDPLLETQYF.

The J gene is TRBJ1-1, the V gene TRBV12-3 or TRBV12-4; D is unresolved. V was trimmed by 2 bases and J by 6 bases, leaving 7 bases between them. This CDR3 spans 12 amino acids. This CDR3 is CASSLKVAEAFF. The CDR3 DNA follows: TGTGCCAGCAGTTTAAAGGTAGCTGAAGCTTTCTTT.

Points on this clonotype: A much larger clone is a single base away; this may be a read error. V usage is TRBV18 and J usage is TRBJ2-7; a possible D gene is TRBD1 (6 bases). The CDR3 sequence is 13 residues long. Germline CDR1 and CDR2: KGHSH and LQKENI. CDR3 in amino acids: CASSPTGFYERYF. CDR3 in DNA: TGTGCCAGCTCACCAACAGGGTTTTACGAGCGGTACTTC.

In this sample, this clonotype turned up many times. This chain uses TRBV28 with TRBJ2-3; D perhaps matches TRBD2 (6 bases). V lost 8 bases, J lost 10 bases, and 22 bases lay in between. Germline V gene sequence: CDR1 MDHEN, CDR2 SYDVKM. The CDR3 is made up of 14 amino acids. This CDR3 reads CASGPSVVAAAQYF. Here the CDR3 DNA reads TGTGCCAGCGGACCTAGCGTCGTTGCGGCGGCGCAGTATTTT.

Regarding this clonotype: A read error may produce the germline difference seen at one junction end. The chain recombines TRBV20-1 with TRBJ2-1; possible D gene TRBD1, 6 bases. Germline assignment: CDR1 DFQATT and CDR2 SNEGSKA (reference sequence). CDR3 length: 17 residues. CDR3 residues: CSARFLPLGQSYDEQFF. The CDR3 nucleotides read TGCAGTGCTAGATTTTTACCACTCGGACAGAGCTACGATGAGCAGTTCTTC.

This clonotype was observed at least ten times. The V and J genes are TRBV6-6 and TRBJ2-6; no clear D. V was pared by 2 bases and J by 4 bases, with 9 bases between. Germline V CDR1 and CDR2: MNHNY, SVGAGI (reference sequence). The CDR3 length is 15 residues. CDR3: CASSYPPGGANVLTF. In nucleotides, the CDR3 is TGTGCCAGCAGTTACCCTCCCGGAGGGGCCAACGTCCTGACTTTC.

This clonotype has at least ten counts. CDR3 DNA sequence: TGTGCCAGCAGCATTCCCGAGGGAATACAAGAGACCCAGTACTTC. This translates into CASSIPEGIQETQYF. The chain employs TRBV7-8 and TRBJ2-5; tentative D call: TRBD2 (5 bases). The CDR3 is made up of 15 amino acids. The V and J ends lost 5 bases and 2 bases respectively, with 15 bases between them. Germline CDR1 SGHVS, CDR2 FQNEAQ.